A selection of T cell receptor beta chains follows, all from one sample in a study of graft-versus-host responses after intestinal transplantation. For these receptors, no antigen is known. Here immunoSEQ multiplex PCR was the method, and the copy in TCRdb shows in-frame clones only, minus some. Of tens of thousands of clones in the sample, roughly 90% were seen once. Here the sequenced sample was unstimulated CD8+ T cells sorted from spleen or lymph node cells, taken before intestinal transplant. All receptors come from a human donor who received an intestinal transplant. The CDR3 runs from the conserved cysteine through the conserved F or W. D genes are given only for firm matches. Size is omitted from some rows. Given values are once, few, many or a class for expanded clones.

d_gene: -; abundance: -; len: 13; j_gene: TRBJ2-7; v_gene: TRBV19; CDR3nt: TGTGCCAGTAGCTCGGGACACCCCTACGAGCAGTACTTC; CDR3aa: CASSSGHPYEQYF
d_gene: TRBD2; abundance: once; len: 17; j_gene: TRBJ2-3; v_gene: TRBV7-9; CDR3nt: TGTGCCAGCAGCGCACTGATTAGCGGGGTACGCACAGATACGCAGTATTTT; CDR3aa: CASSALISGVRTDTQYF
d_gene: TRBD1; abundance: -; len: 13; j_gene: TRBJ2-1; v_gene: TRBV4-1; CDR3nt: TGCGCCAGCAGCCAGGGGACAGGGTTTGAGCAGTTCTTC; CDR3aa: CASSQGTGFEQFF
d_gene: -; abundance: -; len: 18; j_gene: TRBJ1-1; v_gene: TRBV9; CDR3nt: TGTGCCAGCAGCGTAGACCCCGGACAGCTGGCGACGAACACTGAAGCTTTCTTT; CDR3aa: CASSVDPGQLATNTEAFF
d_gene: -; abundance: -; len: 14; j_gene: TRBJ2-7; v_gene: TRBV19; CDR3nt: TGTGCCAGTAGTATAGCAGGGGGGCCCTACGAGCAGTACTTC; CDR3aa: CASSIAGGPYEQYF
d_gene: -; abundance: once; len: 14; j_gene: TRBJ1-1; v_gene: TRBV5-6; CDR3nt: TGTGCCAGCAGCTTGTTCCCAGGGAACACTGAAGCTTTCTTT; CDR3aa: CASSLFPGNTEAFF
d_gene: -; abundance: -; len: 16; j_gene: TRBJ2-7; v_gene: TRBV4-1; CDR3nt: TGCGCCAGCAGCCAAGGAAACAGGGAAAGCTCCTACGAGCAGTACTTC; CDR3aa: CASSQGNRESSYEQYF
d_gene: -; abundance: -; len: 13; j_gene: TRBJ2-2; v_gene: TRBV4-2; CDR3nt: TGTGCCAGCAGCCAAGCACTAAACGGGGAGCTGTTTTTT; CDR3aa: CASSQALNGELFF
d_gene: -; abundance: -; len: 17; j_gene: TRBJ2-7; v_gene: TRBV27; CDR3nt: TGTGCCAGCAGTTCCCCTCTTGAGCGGAGTAAGGGCTACGAGCAGTACTTC; CDR3aa: CASSSPLERSKGYEQYF
d_gene: TRBD1; abundance: once; len: 14; j_gene: TRBJ2-7; v_gene: TRBV5-1; CDR3nt: TGCGCCAGCAGGATTCGGGACAGTACCTACGAGCAGTACTTC; CDR3aa: CASRIRDSTYEQYF
d_gene: TRBD1; abundance: many; len: 18; j_gene: TRBJ1-1; v_gene: TRBV7-9; CDR3nt: TGTGCCAGCAGTCCCCACGGGACAGGGGGGCCCTTGAACACTGAAGCTTTCTTT; CDR3aa: CASSPHGTGGPLNTEAFF
d_gene: TRBD2; abundance: -; len: 17; j_gene: TRBJ2-1; v_gene: TRBV7-6; CDR3nt: TGTGCCAGCAGTTTGAGACCCGGGACTAGCGGCGACAATGAGCAGTTCTTC; CDR3aa: CASSLRPGTSGDNEQFF
d_gene: -; abundance: -; len: 17; j_gene: TRBJ2-7; v_gene: TRBV6-1; CDR3nt: TGTGCCAGCAGTGAAGTATCGGGCAGGGTCTTCCCCTACGAGCAGTACTTC; CDR3aa: CASSEVSGRVFPYEQYF
d_gene: TRBD2; abundance: -; len: 18; j_gene: TRBJ2-1; v_gene: TRBV28; CDR3nt: TGTGCCAGCAGTTTAACTGTGGGACTAGCGGGAGGGGACAATGAGCAGTTCTTC; CDR3aa: CASSLTVGLAGGDNEQFF
d_gene: -; abundance: -; len: 15; j_gene: TRBJ2-1; v_gene: TRBV30; CDR3nt: TGTGCCTGGACCGTCGACTCGAGCTCCTACAATGAGCAGTTCTTC; CDR3aa: CAWTVDSSSYNEQFF
d_gene: -; abundance: -; len: 11; j_gene: TRBJ1-2; v_gene: TRBV6-1; CDR3nt: TGTGCCAGCATGGGGAGGGGCGGCTACACCTTC; CDR3aa: CASMGRGGYTF
d_gene: TRBD1; abundance: -; len: 15; j_gene: TRBJ1-1; v_gene: TRBV4-3; CDR3nt: TGCGCCAGCAGCCCCGGGACAGGGAGAGACACTGAAGCTTTCTTT; CDR3aa: CASSPGTGRDTEAFF
d_gene: -; abundance: once; len: 15; j_gene: TRBJ2-1; v_gene: TRBV7-8; CDR3nt: TGTGCCAGCAGCTTCGAGCGGCCCTCCTACAATGAGCAGTTCTTC; CDR3aa: CASSFERPSYNEQFF
d_gene: -; abundance: -; len: 14; j_gene: TRBJ2-7; v_gene: TRBV5-1; CDR3nt: TGCGCCAGCAGCTTCTCACCAGGTACCTACGAGCAGTACTTC; CDR3aa: CASSFSPGTYEQYF
d_gene: -; abundance: -; len: 15; j_gene: TRBJ2-5; v_gene: TRBV6-5; CDR3nt: TGTGCCAGCAGTTTTGCAGCGGCCTTCCAAGAGACCCAGTACTTC; CDR3aa: CASSFAAAFQETQYF
d_gene: -; abundance: -; len: 13; j_gene: TRBJ1-1; v_gene: TRBV7-2; CDR3nt: TGTGCCAGCAGCTTAGATGGCCGCACTGAAGCTTTCTTT; CDR3aa: CASSLDGRTEAFF
d_gene: TRBD1; abundance: -; len: 16; j_gene: TRBJ2-5; v_gene: TRBV7-2; CDR3nt: TGTGCCAGCAGCTTAGCTCGGACAGGGGATGAAGAGACCCAGTACTTC; CDR3aa: CASSLARTGDEETQYF
d_gene: -; abundance: once; len: 12; j_gene: TRBJ1-2; v_gene: TRBV7-9; CDR3nt: TGTGCCAGCAGCTCAGATAACTATGGCTACACCTTC; CDR3aa: CASSSDNYGYTF
d_gene: TRBD2; abundance: -; len: 16; j_gene: TRBJ2-7; v_gene: TRBV2; CDR3nt: TGTGCCAGCAGTGAATTGGAACTAGCGGGCTCCTACGAGCAGTACTTC; CDR3aa: CASSELELAGSYEQYF
d_gene: -; abundance: -; len: 15; j_gene: TRBJ2-2; v_gene: TRBV12-5; CDR3nt: TGTGCTAGTGGTTTCGATGACTTAAACACCGGGGAGCTGTTTTTT; CDR3aa: CASGFDDLNTGELFF
d_gene: TRBD2; abundance: -; len: 16; j_gene: TRBJ2-2; v_gene: TRBV27; CDR3nt: TGTGCCAGCAGTTTAGGGAGGGTCGAGGGCACCGGGGAGCTGTTTTTT; CDR3aa: CASSLGRVEGTGELFF
d_gene: -; abundance: -; len: 13; j_gene: TRBJ2-2; v_gene: TRBV2; CDR3nt: TGTGCCAGCAGTGAGCGTCGGACCGGGGAGCTGTTTTTT; CDR3aa: CASSERRTGELFF
d_gene: TRBD2; abundance: -; len: 15; j_gene: TRBJ2-7; v_gene: TRBV19; CDR3nt: TGTGCCAGTAGCTCGGGTGCTGGCGGGGGTTACGAGCAGTACTTC; CDR3aa: CASSSGAGGGYEQYF
d_gene: -; abundance: -; len: 12; j_gene: TRBJ1-2; v_gene: TRBV30; CDR3nt: TGTGCCTGGAGTAACCACCCAGATGGCTACACCTTC; CDR3aa: CAWSNHPDGYTF
d_gene: -; abundance: -; len: 15; j_gene: TRBJ2-3; v_gene: TRBV28; CDR3nt: TGTGCCAGCAGTCTCCGGAGGGCCGGGGGAGATACGCAGTATTTT; CDR3aa: CASSLRRAGGDTQYF
d_gene: -; abundance: -; len: 19; j_gene: TRBJ2-3; v_gene: TRBV4-3; CDR3nt: TGCGCCAGCAGCCAAGCCCCCTTCCGGAGGGGGCTAAAACCAGATACGCAGTATTTT; CDR3aa: CASSQAPFRRGLKPDTQYF